Below are 8 T cell receptor beta chains sequenced from a single sample in a study of regulatory T cells in long-lasting Graves disease. Described time point: persistent/refractory GD, antithyroid drugs over 5 years with positive TRAb. PBMC RNA served as the TCR library source. Building of the TCR beta libraries involved iRepertoire HTBI primers and Arm-PCR of CDR3 regions. TCRdb reprocessed the multiplex PCR reads with MiXCR, giving one entry per CDR3 protein. The sample yields roughly 700,000 distinct CDR3 sequences, about 32% seen once. Sequenced here: peripheral blood mononuclear cells (PBMCs), sampled when the disease was refractory, from a patient treated with antithyroid drugs. These receptors all come from a female donor with Graves disease.

The V gene is TRBV20-1, the J gene TRBJ2-5; D is perhaps TRBD1 (5 bases). CDR3 length equals 13 residues. V was shortened by 2 bases and J by 4 bases, with 11 bases between the two germline ends. Per the germline V gene, CDR1 is DFQATT and CDR2 is SNEGSKA (reference sequence). CDR3 sequence reads: CSARQGQIETQYF. As DNA, the CDR3 is TGCAGTGCTAGACAGGGTCAGATAGAGACCCAGTACTTC.

The V call is TRBV14, the J call TRBJ1-1; D not certain. The V gene lost 1 base and the J gene lost 0 bases, with 12 bases spanning the gap. The CDR3 length is 16 residues. Germline V CDR1 and CDR2: SGHDN, FVKESK. CDR3 loop: CASSQVSSFMNTEAFF. The DNA for the CDR3 is TGTGCCAGCAGCCAAGTCTCCAGTTTCATGAACACTGAAGCTTTCTTT. The full variable domain, its missing parts supplied by reference TRBV14 and TRBJ1-1, is EAGVTQFPSHSVIEKGQTVTLRCDPISGHDNLYWYRRVMGKEIKFLLHFVKESKQDESGMPNNRFLAERTGGTYSTLKVQPAELEDSGVYFCASSQVSSFMNTEAFFGQGTRLTVV.

The chain employs TRBV6-1 and TRBJ1-2, with 7 bases fitting TRBD1. In germline, CDR1 is MNHNS, CDR2 SASEGT. J was trimmed by 5 bases and V by 3 bases; bases with no gene match: 12. The CDR3 has 16 residues. The CDR3 region is CASSDYGDDRDYGYTF. In DNA form, the CDR3 reads TGTGCCAGCAGTGATTACGGAGATGACAGGGATTATGGCTACACCTTC.

Many counts were recorded for this clonotype. The rearrangement links TRBV6-1 to TRBJ1-4; D call uncertain. This CDR3 is 11 amino acids long. Germline V lookup: CDR1 MNHNS, CDR2 SASEGT. V lost 6 bases to trimming and J lost 8 bases, with 7 bases between them. For the CDR3, the DNA is TGTGCCAGCAGCTTTACAGAAAAACTGTTTTTT. This encodes CASSFTEKLFF.

The J gene is TRBJ2-2, the V gene TRBV10-1, with 8 bases that match TRBD2. With V trimmed by 2 bases and J by 0 bases, 5 bases remained unmatched. From germline, CDR1 is WNHNN and CDR2 SYGVQD (reference sequence). The CDR3 loop spans 17 amino acids. This CDR3 reads CASSERASGPNTGELFF. In DNA form, the CDR3 reads TGCGCCAGCAGTGAGCGGGCTAGCGGGCCGAACACCGGGGAGCTGTTTTTT.

This chain joins TRBV20-1 and TRBJ2-5; 9 positions match TRBD2. This CDR3 has 15 residues. With V trimmed by 3 bases and J by 5 bases, 10 bases remained unmatched. Germline V gene lookup returns CDR1 DFQATT and CDR2 SNEGSKA (reference sequence). The CDR3 spells CSASGVASGKETQYF. DNA for the CDR3: TGCAGTGCTAGTGGTGTGGCTAGCGGGAAGGAGACCCAGTACTTC.

This clonotype was found a few times. This rearrangement joins TRBV5-4 to TRBJ1-4; D may be TRBD1 (6 bases). The ends were cut back, 4 bases at V and 4 bases at J, with 20 bases in the middle. Per germline, CDR1 SGHNT and CDR2 YYREEE (reference sequence). This CDR3 has 17 amino acids. The CDR3 region is CASSRGSRGAVNEKLFF. CDR3 DNA sequence: TGTGCCAGCAGCAGAGGGTCTCGGGGGGCCGTTAATGAAAAACTGTTTTTT. The whole variable domain, remainder taken from reference TRBV5-4 and TRBJ1-4, is ETGVTQSPTHLIKTRGQQVTLRCSSQSGHNTVSWYQQALGQGPQFIFQYYREEENGRGNFPPRFSGLQFPNYSSELNVNALELDDSALYLCASSRGSRGAVNEKLFFGSGTQLSVL.

Concerning this clonotype: A much bigger clone sits one base away, suggesting this may be a read error. The chain has TRBV12-3 or TRBV12-4 and TRBJ2-2; D perhaps matches TRBD1 (5 bases). The V end lost 5 bases, the J end lost 2 bases, and 9 bases lay between the germline ends. The CDR3 totals 14 residues. CDR3 DNA sequence: TGTGCCAGCAGTCGACAGAGAAACACCGGGGAGCTGTTTTTT. This gives the protein CASSRQRNTGELFF.